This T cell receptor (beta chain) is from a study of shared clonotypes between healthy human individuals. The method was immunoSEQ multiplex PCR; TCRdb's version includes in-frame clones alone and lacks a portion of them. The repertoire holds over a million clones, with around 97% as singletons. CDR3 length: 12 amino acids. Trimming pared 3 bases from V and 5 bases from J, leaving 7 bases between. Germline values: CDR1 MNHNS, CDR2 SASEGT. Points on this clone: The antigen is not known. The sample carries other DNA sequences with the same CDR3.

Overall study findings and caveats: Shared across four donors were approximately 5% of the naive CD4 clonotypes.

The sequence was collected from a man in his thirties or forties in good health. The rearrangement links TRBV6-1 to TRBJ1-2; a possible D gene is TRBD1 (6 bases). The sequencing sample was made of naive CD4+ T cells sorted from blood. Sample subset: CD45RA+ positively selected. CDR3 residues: CASSDRGYGYTF. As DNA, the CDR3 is TGTGCCAGCAGTGATAGGGGGTATGGCTACACCTTC.